The subject of this entry is one TCR beta chain. The V and J ends lost 5 bases and 3 bases, in that order; junction bases with no gene match: 5. CDR1 and CDR2 from the germline V gene are MNHNS and SASEGT. The CDR3 runs 15 residues. This specimen comes from a study of cytomegalovirus exposure and HLA in healthy donors. Each donor's status was that of a healthy bone marrow donor. Primers: 60 Vbeta forward and 13 Jbeta reverse. Some clones are missing from TCRdb's copy, which holds only in-frame ones; the method was immunoSEQ multiplex PCR. Of more than 95,000 clones listed, 60% to 80% are singletons. The specimen was PBMCs. V and J are TRBV6-1 and TRBJ1-1, with TRBD1 identical over 11 bases. The clonotype comes from a man in his fifties or sixties in good health and CMV-seropositive. The CDR3 reads CASSSRTGGYTEAFF. Written as DNA, the CDR3 is TGTGCCAGCAGTTCCCGGACAGGGGGCTACACTGAAGCTTTCTTT.